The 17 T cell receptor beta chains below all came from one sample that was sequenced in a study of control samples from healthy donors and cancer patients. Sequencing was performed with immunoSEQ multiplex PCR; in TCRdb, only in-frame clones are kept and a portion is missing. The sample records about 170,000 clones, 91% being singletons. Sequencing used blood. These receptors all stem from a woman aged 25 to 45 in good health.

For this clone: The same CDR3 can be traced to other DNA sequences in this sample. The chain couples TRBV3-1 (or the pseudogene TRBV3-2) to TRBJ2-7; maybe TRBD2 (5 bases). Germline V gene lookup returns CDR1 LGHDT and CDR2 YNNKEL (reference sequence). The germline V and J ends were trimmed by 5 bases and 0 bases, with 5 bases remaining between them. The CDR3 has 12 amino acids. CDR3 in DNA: TGTGCCAGCAGCGGGAGCTCCTACGAGCAGTACTTC. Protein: CASSGSSYEQYF.

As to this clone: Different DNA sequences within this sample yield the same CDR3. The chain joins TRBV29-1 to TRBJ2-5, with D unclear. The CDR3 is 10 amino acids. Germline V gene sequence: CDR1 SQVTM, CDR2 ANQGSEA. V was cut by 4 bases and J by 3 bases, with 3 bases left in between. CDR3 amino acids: CSVAEETQYF. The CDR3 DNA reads TGCAGCGTTGCCGAAGAGACCCAGTACTTC.

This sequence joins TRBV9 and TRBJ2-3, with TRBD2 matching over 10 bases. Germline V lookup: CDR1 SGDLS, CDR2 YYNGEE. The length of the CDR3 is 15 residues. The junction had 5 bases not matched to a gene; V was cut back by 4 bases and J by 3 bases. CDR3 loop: CASSPYSGRTDTQYF. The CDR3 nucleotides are TGTGCCAGCAGCCCTTATAGCGGGAGGACAGATACGCAGTATTTT.

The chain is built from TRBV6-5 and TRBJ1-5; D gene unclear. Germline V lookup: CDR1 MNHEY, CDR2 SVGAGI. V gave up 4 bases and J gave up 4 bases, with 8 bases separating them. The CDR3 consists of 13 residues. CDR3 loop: CASSSRRNQPQHF. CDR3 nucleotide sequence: TGTGCCAGCAGTTCCAGGCGGAATCAGCCCCAGCATTTT.

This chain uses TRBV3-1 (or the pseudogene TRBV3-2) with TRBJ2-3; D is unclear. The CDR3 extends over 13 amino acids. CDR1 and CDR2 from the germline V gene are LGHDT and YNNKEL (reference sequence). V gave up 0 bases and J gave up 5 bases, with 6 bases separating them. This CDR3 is CASSQDQLDTQYF. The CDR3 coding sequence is TGTGCCAGCAGCCAAGATCAGCTAGATACGCAGTATTTT.

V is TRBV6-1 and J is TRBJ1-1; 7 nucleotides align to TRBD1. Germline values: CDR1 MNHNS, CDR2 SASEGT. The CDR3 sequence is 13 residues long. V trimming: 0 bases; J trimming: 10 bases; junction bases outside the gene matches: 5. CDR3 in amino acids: CASSEAQGRIAFF. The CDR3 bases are TGTGCCAGCAGTGAAGCACAGGGGCGGATAGCTTTCTTT.

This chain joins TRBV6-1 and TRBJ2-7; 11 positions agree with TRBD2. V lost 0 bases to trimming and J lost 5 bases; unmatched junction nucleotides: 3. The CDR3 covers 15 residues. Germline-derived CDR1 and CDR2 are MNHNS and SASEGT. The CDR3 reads CASSEALAGGHEQYF. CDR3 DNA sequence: TGTGCCAGCAGTGAAGCGCTAGCGGGAGGCCACGAGCAGTACTTC.

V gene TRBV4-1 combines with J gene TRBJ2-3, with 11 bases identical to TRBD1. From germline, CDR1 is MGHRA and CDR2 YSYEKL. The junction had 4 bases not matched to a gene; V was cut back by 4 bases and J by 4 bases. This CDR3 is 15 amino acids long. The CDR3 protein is CASSLGQGVADTQYF. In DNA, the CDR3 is TGCGCCAGCAGCCTGGGACAGGGGGTCGCAGATACGCAGTATTTT.

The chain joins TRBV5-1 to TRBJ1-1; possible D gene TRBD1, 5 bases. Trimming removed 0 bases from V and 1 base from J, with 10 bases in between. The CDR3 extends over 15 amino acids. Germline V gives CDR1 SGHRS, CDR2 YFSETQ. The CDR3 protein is CASSLATDTNTEAFF. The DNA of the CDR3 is TGCGCCAGCAGCTTGGCGACGGACACGAACACTGAAGCTTTCTTT.

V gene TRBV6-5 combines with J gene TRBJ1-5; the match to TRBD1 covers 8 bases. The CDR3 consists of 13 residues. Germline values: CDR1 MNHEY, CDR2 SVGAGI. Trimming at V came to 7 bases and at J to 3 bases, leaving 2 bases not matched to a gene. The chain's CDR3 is CASTGGNNQPQHF. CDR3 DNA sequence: TGTGCCAGCACAGGGGGCAACAATCAGCCCCAGCATTTT.

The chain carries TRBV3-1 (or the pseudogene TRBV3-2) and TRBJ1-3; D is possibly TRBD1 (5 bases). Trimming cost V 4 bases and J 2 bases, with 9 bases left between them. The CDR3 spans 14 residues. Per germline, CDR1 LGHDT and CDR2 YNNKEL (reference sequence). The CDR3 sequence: CASSPGLPGNTIYF. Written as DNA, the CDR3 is TGTGCCAGCAGCCCGGGACTGCCTGGAAACACCATATATTTT.

CDR3 DNA sequence: TGCGCCAGCAGCCAAGGGACTAGCGTGGAGACCCAGTACTTC. Encoded protein: CASSQGTSVETQYF. J is TRBJ2-5 and V is TRBV4-1; 9 bases are a match to TRBD2. The CDR3 runs to 14 residues. CDR1 is MGHRA and CDR2 is YSYEKL in the germline V gene. Losses at the gene ends were 1 base for V and 5 bases for J; bases not matched to a gene: 2.

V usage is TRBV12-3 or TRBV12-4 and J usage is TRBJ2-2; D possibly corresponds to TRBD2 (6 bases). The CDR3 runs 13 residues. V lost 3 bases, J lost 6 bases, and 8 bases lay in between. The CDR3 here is CASSFRLAGELFF. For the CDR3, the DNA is TGTGCCAGCAGTTTTCGACTAGCCGGGGAGCTGTTTTTT.

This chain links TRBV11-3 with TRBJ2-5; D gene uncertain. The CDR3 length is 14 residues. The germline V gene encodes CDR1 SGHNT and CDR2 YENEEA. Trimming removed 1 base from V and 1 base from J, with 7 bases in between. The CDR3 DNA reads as TGTGCCAGCAGCTTAGGAGGACGCCAAGAGACCCAGTACTTC. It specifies CASSLGGRQETQYF.

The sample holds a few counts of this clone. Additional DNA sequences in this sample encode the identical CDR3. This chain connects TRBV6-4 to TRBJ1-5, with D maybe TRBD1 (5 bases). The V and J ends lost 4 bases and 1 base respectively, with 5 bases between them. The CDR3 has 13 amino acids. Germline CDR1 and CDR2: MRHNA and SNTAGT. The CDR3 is CASSAGSNQPQHF. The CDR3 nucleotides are TGTGCCAGCAGTGCAGGGAGCAATCAGCCCCAGCATTTT.

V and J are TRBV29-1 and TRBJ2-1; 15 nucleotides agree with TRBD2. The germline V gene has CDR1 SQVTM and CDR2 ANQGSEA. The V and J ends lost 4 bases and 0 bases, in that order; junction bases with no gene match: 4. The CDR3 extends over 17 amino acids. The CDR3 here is CSVGTSGGAVSYNEQFF. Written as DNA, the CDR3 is TGCAGCGTTGGGACTAGCGGGGGGGCCGTCTCCTACAATGAGCAGTTCTTC.

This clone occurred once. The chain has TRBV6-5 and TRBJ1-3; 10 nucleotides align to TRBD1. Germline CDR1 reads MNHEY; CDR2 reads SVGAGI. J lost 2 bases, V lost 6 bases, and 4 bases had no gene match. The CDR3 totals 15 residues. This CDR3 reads CASRADRGAGNTIYF. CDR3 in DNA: TGTGCCAGCAGAGCGGACAGGGGGGCTGGAAACACCATATATTTT.